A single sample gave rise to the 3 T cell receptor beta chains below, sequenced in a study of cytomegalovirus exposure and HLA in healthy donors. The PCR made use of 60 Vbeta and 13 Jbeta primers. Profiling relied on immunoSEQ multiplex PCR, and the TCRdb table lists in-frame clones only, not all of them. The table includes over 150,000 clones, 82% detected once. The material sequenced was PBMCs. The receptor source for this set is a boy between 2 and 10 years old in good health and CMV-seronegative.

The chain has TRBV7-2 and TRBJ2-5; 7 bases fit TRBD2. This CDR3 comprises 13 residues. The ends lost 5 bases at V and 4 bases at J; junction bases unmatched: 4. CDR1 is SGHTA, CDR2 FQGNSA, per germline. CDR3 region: CASSPPGGETQYF. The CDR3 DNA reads TGTGCCAGCAGCCCCCCGGGGGGAGAGACCCAGTACTTC.

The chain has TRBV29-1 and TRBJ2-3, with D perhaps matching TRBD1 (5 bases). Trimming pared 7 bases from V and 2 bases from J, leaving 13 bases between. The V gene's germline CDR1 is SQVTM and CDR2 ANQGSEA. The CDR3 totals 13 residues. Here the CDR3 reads CSGKGVTTDTQYF. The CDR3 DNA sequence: TGCAGCGGCAAAGGGGTCACCACAGATACGCAGTATTTT.

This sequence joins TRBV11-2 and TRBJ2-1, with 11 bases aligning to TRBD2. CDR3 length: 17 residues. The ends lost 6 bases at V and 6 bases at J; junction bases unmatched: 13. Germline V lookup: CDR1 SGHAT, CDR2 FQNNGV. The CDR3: CASRLTRGTSGGNEQFF. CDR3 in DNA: TGTGCCAGCAGGCTCACGAGAGGGACTAGCGGAGGCAATGAGCAGTTCTTC.